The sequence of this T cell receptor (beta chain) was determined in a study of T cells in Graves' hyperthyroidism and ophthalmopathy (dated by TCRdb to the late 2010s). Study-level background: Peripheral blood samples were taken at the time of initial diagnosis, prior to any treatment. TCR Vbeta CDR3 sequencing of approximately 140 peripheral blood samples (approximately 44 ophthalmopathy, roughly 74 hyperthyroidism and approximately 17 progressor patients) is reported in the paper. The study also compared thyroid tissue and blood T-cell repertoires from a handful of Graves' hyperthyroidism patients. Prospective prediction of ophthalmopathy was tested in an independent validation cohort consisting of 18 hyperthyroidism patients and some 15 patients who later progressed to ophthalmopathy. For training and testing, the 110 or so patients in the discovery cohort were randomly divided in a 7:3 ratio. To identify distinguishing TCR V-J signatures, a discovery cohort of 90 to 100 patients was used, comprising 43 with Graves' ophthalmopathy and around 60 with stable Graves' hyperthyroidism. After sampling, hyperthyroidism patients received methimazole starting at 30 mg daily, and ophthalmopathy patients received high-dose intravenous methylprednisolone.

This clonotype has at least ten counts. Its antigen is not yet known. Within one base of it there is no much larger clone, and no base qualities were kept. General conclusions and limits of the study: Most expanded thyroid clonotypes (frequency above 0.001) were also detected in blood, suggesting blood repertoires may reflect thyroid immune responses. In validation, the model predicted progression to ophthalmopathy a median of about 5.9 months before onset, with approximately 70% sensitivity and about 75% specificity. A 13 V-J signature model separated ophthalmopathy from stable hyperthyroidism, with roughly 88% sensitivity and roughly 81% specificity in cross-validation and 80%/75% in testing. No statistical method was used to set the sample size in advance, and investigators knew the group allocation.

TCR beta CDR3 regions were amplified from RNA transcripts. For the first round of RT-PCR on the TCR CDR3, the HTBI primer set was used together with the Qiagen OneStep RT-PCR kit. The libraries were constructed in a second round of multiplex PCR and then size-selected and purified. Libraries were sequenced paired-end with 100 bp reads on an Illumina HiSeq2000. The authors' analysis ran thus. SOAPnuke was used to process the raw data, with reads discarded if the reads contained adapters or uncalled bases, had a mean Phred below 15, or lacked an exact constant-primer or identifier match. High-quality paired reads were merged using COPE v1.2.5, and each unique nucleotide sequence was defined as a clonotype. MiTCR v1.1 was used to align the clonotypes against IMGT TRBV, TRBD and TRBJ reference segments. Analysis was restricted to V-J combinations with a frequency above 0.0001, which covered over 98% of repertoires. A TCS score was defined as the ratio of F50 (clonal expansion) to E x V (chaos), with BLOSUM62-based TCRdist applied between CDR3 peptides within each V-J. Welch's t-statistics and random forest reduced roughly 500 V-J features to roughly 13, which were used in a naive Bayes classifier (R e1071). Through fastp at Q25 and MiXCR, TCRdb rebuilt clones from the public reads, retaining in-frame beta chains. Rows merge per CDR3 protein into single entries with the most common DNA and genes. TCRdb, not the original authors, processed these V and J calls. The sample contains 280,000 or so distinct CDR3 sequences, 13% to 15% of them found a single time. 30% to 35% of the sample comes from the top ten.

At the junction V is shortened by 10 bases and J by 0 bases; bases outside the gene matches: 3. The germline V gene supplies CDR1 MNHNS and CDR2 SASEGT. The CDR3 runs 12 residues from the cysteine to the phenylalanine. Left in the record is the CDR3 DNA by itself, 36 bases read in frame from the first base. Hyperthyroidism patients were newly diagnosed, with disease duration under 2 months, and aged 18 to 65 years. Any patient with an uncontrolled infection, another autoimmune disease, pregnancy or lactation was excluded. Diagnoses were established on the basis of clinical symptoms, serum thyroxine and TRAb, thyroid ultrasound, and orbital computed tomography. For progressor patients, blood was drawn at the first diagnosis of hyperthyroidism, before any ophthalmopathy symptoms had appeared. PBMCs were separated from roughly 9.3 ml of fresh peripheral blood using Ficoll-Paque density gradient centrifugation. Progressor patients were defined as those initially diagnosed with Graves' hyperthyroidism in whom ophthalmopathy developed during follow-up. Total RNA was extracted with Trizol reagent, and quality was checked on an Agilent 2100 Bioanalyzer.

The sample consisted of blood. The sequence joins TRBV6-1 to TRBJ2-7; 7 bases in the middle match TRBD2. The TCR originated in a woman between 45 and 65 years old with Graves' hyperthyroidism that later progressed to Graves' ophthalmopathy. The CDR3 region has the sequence CATRTSSYEQYF. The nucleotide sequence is TGTGCCACCAGGACTAGCTCCTACGAGCAGTACTTC.